One sample yielded the 13 T cell receptor beta chains listed below, sequenced in a study of blood T cell repertoires in COVID-19 (dated by TCRdb to 2020 to 2022). The protocol used for the library was the immunoSEQ multiplex PCR assay. What TCRdb holds here is the immuneACCESS table cut down to in-frame rearrangements. Part of the clones is not present; checked against another copy, under half of the missing clones reflect an unresolved V gene, and the others are unexplained. The sample yields around 260,000 clones; more than 75% were counted once. The leading ten clones occupy around 10% of the sample. The sample taken for sequencing was peripheral blood. These receptor sequences come from a man in his forties who had recovered from COVID-19.

The rearrangement joins TRBV6-2 or TRBV6-3 to TRBJ2-1, with unresolved D. The V and J ends lost 2 bases and 7 bases respectively, with 9 bases between them. This CDR3 region has 13 residues. The germline V gene encodes CDR1 MNHEY and CDR2 SVGEGT. CDR3 nucleotide sequence: TGTGCCAGCAGTTACCCTATTAGAAATGAGCAGTTCTTC. Translation gives CASSYPIRNEQFF.

The rearrangement uses TRBV30 and TRBJ2-3; no clear D. The length of the CDR3 is 14 residues. V lost 0 bases and J 3 bases, leaving 10 bases between the germline ends. CDR1 and CDR2 from the germline V gene are GTSNPN and SVGIG (reference sequence). CDR3 in DNA: TGTGCCTGGAGTGTACCAGGAACTACAGATACGCAGTATTTT. Protein: CAWSVPGTTDTQYF.

The V call is TRBV7-8, the J call TRBJ1-3, with D possibly matching TRBD1 (5 bases). The CDR3 loop spans 14 amino acids. CDR1 is SGHVS and CDR2 is FQNEAQ in the germline V gene. Trimming shortened V by 5 bases and J by 0 bases, and 8 bases separated the two germline ends. DNA for the CDR3: TGTGCCAGCAGCCCGACAGTCTCTGGAAACACCATATATTTT. This codes for CASSPTVSGNTIYF.

J is TRBJ1-1 and V is TRBV25-1; a weak D match, TRBD1 (5 bases). V gave up 8 bases and J gave up 5 bases, with 18 bases separating them. In germline, CDR1 is MGHDK, CDR2 SYGVNS. This CDR3 has 14 amino acids. CDR3 sequence: CASRPPRARTEAFF. The CDR3 DNA is TGTGCCAGCCGCCCCCCCAGGGCGCGTACTGAAGCTTTCTTT.

The V gene is TRBV3-1 (or the pseudogene TRBV3-2), the J gene TRBJ2-7; the D gene is possibly TRBD2 (6 bases). Trimming took off 1 base at V and 0 bases at J, with 19 bases between the two ends. Germline lookup yields CDR1 LGHDT and CDR2 YNNKEL (reference sequence). The CDR3 contains 18 residues. CDR3 amino acids: CASSQVFQSRDFSYEQYF. In DNA, the CDR3 is TGTGCCAGCAGCCAAGTTTTCCAATCCCGGGACTTCTCCTACGAGCAGTACTTC.

V usage is TRBV12-3 or TRBV12-4 and J usage is TRBJ2-7; tentative D call: TRBD2 (6 bases). The CDR3 is 12 amino acids. Trimming cost V 4 bases and J 3 bases, with 7 bases left between them. This CDR3 is CASSWRDYEQYF. The CDR3 DNA reads as TGTGCCAGCAGTTGGAGGGACTACGAGCAGTACTTC.

The V gene is TRBV5-4, the J gene TRBJ1-2; D call uncertain. Trimming stripped 4 bases from V and 4 bases from J, with 20 bases between. The CDR3 consists of 16 residues. Germline assignment: CDR1 SGHNT and CDR2 YYREEE (reference sequence). The CDR3 loop is CASSPKEVPIAYGYTF. The CDR3 DNA sequence: TGTGCCAGCAGCCCTAAAGAGGTGCCCATTGCCTATGGCTACACCTTC.

J is TRBJ1-3 and V is TRBV4-1, with D perhaps TRBD1 (5 bases). Between the trimmed V and J ends, which lost 0 bases and 8 bases, there was a span of 17 bases. CDR3 length: 16 residues. Germline CDR1 MGHRA, CDR2 YSYEKL. CDR3 nucleotide sequence: TGCGCCAGCAGCCAAGAGGCCCGAGGAGGGGCTCACACCATATATTTT. Translated, it gives CASSQEARGGAHTIYF.

A single count supports this clone. This sequence joins TRBV27 and TRBJ1-2; 7 bases are shared with TRBD1. The CDR3 is 14 residues long. Losses at the gene ends were 5 bases for V and 3 bases for J; bases not matched to a gene: 6. Germline loops: CDR1 MNHEY, CDR2 SMNVEV (reference sequence). The DNA of the CDR3 is TGTGCCAGCAGTCCATATACAGGGGACTATGGCTACACCTTC. Translated, it gives CASSPYTGDYGYTF.

The V gene is TRBV10-3, the J gene TRBJ2-5; 7 positions agree with TRBD2. CDR3 length: 17 amino acids. Germline loops: CDR1 ENHRY, CDR2 SYGVKD. V shed 0 bases, J shed 1 base, and the junction held 8 bases outside the gene matches. CDR3 region: CAISESQDLAVQETQYF. The CDR3 DNA is TGTGCCATCAGTGAGTCACAGGATCTAGCGGTCCAAGAGACCCAGTACTTC.

The rearrangement links TRBV2 to TRBJ2-7, with 8 bases aligning to TRBD1. CDR3 length: 15 residues. Trimming removed 7 bases from V and 5 bases from J; junction bases left unmatched: 13. Per the germline V gene, CDR1 is SNHLY and CDR2 is FYNNEI. The CDR3 reads CASKAPGQAADEQYF. The CDR3 DNA is TGTGCCAGCAAGGCCCCGGGACAGGCAGCTGACGAGCAGTACTTC.

The chain recombines TRBV7-8 with TRBJ2-3; 8 bases line up with TRBD1. The trim removed 5 bases at V and 6 bases at J, leaving 4 bases unmatched. This CDR3 contains 13 residues. Germline V gene data show CDR1 as SGHVS and CDR2 as FQNEAQ. CDR3: CASSRTGLDTQYF. DNA of the CDR3: TGTGCCAGCAGCCGGACAGGGCTGGATACGCAGTATTTT.

The rearrangement links TRBV7-2 to TRBJ2-7; 7 positions agree with TRBD1. Germline loops: CDR1 SGHTA, CDR2 FQGNSA. The CDR3 has 14 amino acids. J lost 2 bases, V lost 5 bases, and 6 bases had no gene match. The CDR3 loop is CASSPRQGTYEQYF. In DNA form, the CDR3 reads TGTGCCAGCAGCCCGAGACAGGGAACCTACGAGCAGTACTTC.